These 13 T cell receptor beta chains came from one sample sequenced in a study of monozygotic twins with inflammatory bowel disease. TCRdb reanalyzed the 5' RACE reads and collapses them to one entry per CDR3 protein, without DNA. This listing includes some 160,000 distinct CDR3 sequences. The sequenced sample consisted of blood. All receptors derive from a human donor with ulcerative colitis or Crohn's disease, or a healthy co-twin of an affected twin (not recorded which).

The chain combines TRBV18 with TRBJ2-7; no DNA is available, so the TRBD2 call from TCRdb remains unchecked. This CDR3 contains 17 residues. Germline V gives CDR1 KGHSH, CDR2 LQKENI. The CDR3 spells CASSPRSSGRPAHEQYF.

The chain has TRBV7-2 and TRBJ1-2; TCRdb names TRBD1, which stays unverified in the absence of DNA. This CDR3 is 13 amino acids long. In germline, CDR1 is SGHTA, CDR2 FQGNSA. CDR3 amino acids: CASSTSGSYGYTF.

The chain couples TRBV5-4 to TRBJ1-1. This CDR3 is 16 amino acids long. Germline lookup yields CDR1 SGHNT and CDR2 YYREEE (reference sequence). The CDR3 protein is CASSLGAGGDYTEAFF.

This chain joins TRBV5-1 and TRBJ2-6; there is no DNA to check the TCRdb D call of TRBD1. This CDR3 is 15 amino acids long. The germline gives CDR1 SGHRS, CDR2 YFSETQ. CDR3 amino acids: CASSQGSVGANVLTF.

The V and J genes are TRBV7-9 and TRBJ2-6. The CDR3 loop spans 14 amino acids. Germline V gene data show CDR1 as SEHNR and CDR2 as FQNEAQ (reference sequence). CDR3: CASSLNSGANVLTF.

The rearrangement links TRBV5-1 to TRBJ2-1; without DNA, the TCRdb call of TRBD2 cannot be checked. The V gene's germline CDR1 is SGHRS and CDR2 YFSETQ. This CDR3 contains 15 residues. Here the CDR3 reads CASSLTTSGRSEQFF.

The chain uses TRBV24-1 and TRBJ1-3; as DNA is missing, the TRBD1 call by TCRdb cannot be tested. Germline CDR1 reads KGHDR; CDR2 reads SFDVKD. CDR3 length equals 17 residues. The CDR3 is CATSDSNDRPSGNTIYF.

The chain links TRBV5-5 to TRBJ1-5; absent DNA, TCRdb's TRBD1 call cannot be checked. Germline V gives CDR1 SGHKS, CDR2 YYEKEE (reference sequence). This CDR3 is built from 14 residues. CDR3: CASSLARGGQPQHF.

The chain joins TRBV5-1 to TRBJ1-1. This CDR3 is 16 amino acids long. Per germline, CDR1 SGHRS and CDR2 YFSETQ. The CDR3 reads CASSLVGELVNTEAFF.

The chain is built from TRBV19 and TRBJ2-2; with no DNA, the TCRdb D assignment of TRBD1 cannot be verified. CDR1 LNHDA and CDR2 SQIVND come from the germline V gene (reference sequence). The CDR3 is 16 residues long. Here the CDR3 reads CASSILGQKITGELFF.

The chain carries TRBV12-3 or TRBV12-4 and TRBJ2-2; TCRdb calls TRBD1, which cannot be checked without DNA. This CDR3 spans 15 amino acids. The CDR3 protein is CASSRATGNTGELFF.

The chain is built from TRBV20-1 and TRBJ2-3; TCRdb designates TRBD1, a call that cannot be tested without DNA. The CDR3 consists of 16 residues. In germline, CDR1 is DFQATT, CDR2 SNEGSKA (reference sequence). This chain's CDR3 is CSARDPGGGRTDTQYF.

The CDR3 loop is CSVDGIGGREQYF. The V call is TRBV29-1, the J call TRBJ2-7. CDR1 SQVTM and CDR2 ANQGSEA come from the germline V gene. There are 13 residues in the CDR3.